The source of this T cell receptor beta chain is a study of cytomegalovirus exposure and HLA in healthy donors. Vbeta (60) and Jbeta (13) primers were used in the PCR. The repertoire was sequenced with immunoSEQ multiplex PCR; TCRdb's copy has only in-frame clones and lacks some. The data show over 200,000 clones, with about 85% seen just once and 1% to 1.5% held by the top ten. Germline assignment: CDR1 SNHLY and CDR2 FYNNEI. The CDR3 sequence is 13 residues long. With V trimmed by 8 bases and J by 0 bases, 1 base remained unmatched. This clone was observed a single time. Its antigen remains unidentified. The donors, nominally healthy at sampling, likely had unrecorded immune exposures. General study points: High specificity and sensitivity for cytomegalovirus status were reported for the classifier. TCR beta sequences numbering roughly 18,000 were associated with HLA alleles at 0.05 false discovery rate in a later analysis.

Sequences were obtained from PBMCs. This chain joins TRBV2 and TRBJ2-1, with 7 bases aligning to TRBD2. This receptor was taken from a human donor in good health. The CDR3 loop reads CASGGDSYNEQFF. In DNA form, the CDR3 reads TGTGCCAGCGGGGGGGACTCCTACAATGAGCAGTTCTTC.